This TCR beta chain was retrieved from a study of T cell clones after liver transplantation. Broader study findings: Circulating graft-donor-reactive CD4 TCRbeta sequences fell significantly post-transplant in 5 of 8 subjects.

Assay used: immunoSEQ multiplex PCR; TCRdb lists only in-frame clones, some missing. The sample lists about 75,000 clones; about 88% were seen once. The CDR3 has 17 residues. Germline CDR1 SGHDT, CDR2 YYEEEE. With 3 bases clipped from V and 1 base from J, the junction kept 6 bases outside the gene matches. Concerning this clone: Its target is unknown.

The specimen comprised CD4+ T cells from blood, sampled before liver transplant. This chain links TRBV5-6 with TRBJ2-6; 8 nucleotides match TRBD1. The TCR sequence derives from a human donor who received a liver transplant. CDR3 protein: CASSSTGVRSGANVLTF. Written as DNA, the CDR3 is TGTGCCAGCAGCTCGACAGGGGTCCGGTCTGGGGCCAACGTCCTGACTTTC.